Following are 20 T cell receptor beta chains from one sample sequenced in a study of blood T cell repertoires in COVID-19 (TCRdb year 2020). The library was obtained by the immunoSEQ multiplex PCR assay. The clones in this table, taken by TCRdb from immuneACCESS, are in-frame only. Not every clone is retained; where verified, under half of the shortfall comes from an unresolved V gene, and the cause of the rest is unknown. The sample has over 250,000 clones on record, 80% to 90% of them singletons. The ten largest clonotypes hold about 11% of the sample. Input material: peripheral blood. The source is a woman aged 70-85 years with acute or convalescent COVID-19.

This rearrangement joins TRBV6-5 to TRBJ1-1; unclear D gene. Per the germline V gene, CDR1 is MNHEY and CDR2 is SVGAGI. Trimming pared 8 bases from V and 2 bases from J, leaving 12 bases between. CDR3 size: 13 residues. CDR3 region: CASLARANTEAFF. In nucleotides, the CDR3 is TGTGCCAGCCTAGCGAGGGCCAACACTGAAGCTTTCTTT.

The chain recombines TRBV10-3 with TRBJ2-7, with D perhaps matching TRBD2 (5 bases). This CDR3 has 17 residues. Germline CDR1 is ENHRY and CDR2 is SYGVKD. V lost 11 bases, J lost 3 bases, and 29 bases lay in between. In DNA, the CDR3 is TGTGCCCCCCCCGGGGAGATGCAGGCTCCCCCGGACTACGAGCAGTACTTC. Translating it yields CAPPGEMQAPPDYEQYF.

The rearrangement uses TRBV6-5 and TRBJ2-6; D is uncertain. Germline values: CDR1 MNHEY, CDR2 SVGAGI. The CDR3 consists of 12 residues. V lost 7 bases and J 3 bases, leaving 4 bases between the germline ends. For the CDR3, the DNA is TGTGCCAGCACTTTTGGGGCCAACGTCCTGACTTTC. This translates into CASTFGANVLTF.

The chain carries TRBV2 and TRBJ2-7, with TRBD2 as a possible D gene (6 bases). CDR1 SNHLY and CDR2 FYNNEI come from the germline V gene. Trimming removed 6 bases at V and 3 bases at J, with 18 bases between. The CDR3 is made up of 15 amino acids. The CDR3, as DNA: TGTGCCAGCAGGGGGGACTTAGCCCCTCACTACGAGCAGTACTTC. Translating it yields CASRGDLAPHYEQYF.

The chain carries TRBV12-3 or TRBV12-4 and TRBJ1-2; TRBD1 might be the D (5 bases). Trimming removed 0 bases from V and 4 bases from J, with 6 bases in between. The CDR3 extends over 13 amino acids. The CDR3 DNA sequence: TGTGCCAGCAGTTTAGCGACAGTCTATGGCTACACCTTC. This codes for CASSLATVYGYTF.

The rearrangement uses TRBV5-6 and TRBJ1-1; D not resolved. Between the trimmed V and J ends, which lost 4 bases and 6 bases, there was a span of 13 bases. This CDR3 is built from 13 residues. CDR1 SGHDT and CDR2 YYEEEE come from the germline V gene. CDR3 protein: CASSPGGVAEAFF. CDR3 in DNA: TGTGCCAGCAGCCCGGGCGGGGTTGCTGAAGCTTTCTTT.

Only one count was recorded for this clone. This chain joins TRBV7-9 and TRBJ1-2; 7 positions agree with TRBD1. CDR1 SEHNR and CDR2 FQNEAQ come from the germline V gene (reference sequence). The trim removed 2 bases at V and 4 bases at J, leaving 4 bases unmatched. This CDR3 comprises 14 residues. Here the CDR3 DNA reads TGTGCCAGCAGCTTAACAACAGGGGTCTATGGCTACACCTTC. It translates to CASSLTTGVYGYTF. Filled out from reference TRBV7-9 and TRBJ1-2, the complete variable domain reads DTGVSQNPRHKITKRGQNVTFRCDPISEHNRLYWYRQTLGQGPEFLTYFQNEAQLEKSRLLSDRFSAERPKGSFSTLEIQRTEQGDSAMYLCASSLTTGVYGYTFGSGTRLTVV.

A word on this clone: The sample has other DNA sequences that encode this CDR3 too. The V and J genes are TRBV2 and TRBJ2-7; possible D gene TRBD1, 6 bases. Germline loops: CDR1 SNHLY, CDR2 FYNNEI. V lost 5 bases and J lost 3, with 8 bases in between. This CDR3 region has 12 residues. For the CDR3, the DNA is TGTGCCAGCAGTTTGGACAGCTACGAGCAGTACTTC. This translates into CASSLDSYEQYF.

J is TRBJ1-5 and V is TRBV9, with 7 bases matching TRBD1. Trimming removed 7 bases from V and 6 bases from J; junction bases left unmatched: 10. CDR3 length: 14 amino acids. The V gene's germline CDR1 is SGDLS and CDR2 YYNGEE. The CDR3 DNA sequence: TGTGCCAGCGGAGAAGGGGGACAGAGTCAGCCCCAGCATTTT. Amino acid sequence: CASGEGGQSQPQHF.

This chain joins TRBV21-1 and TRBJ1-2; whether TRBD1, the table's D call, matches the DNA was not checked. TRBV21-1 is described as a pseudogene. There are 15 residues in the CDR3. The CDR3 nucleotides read TGTGCCAGCAGCAAAGGTCGGCAGGGGTTCTATGGCTACACCTTC. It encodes CASSKGRQGFYGYTF.

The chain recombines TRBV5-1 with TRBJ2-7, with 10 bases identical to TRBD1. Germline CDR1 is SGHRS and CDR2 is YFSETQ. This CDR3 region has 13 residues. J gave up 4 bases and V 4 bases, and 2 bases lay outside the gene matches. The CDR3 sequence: CASSGQGEYEQYF. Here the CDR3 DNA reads TGCGCCAGCAGCGGACAGGGGGAATACGAGCAGTACTTC.

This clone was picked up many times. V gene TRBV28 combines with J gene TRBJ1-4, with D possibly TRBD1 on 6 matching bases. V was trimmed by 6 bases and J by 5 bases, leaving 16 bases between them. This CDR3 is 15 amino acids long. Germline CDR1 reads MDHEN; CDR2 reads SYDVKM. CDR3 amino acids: CASRPRGGSNEKLFF. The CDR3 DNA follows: TGTGCCAGCAGACCCCGAGGGGGAAGCAATGAAAAACTGTTTTTT.

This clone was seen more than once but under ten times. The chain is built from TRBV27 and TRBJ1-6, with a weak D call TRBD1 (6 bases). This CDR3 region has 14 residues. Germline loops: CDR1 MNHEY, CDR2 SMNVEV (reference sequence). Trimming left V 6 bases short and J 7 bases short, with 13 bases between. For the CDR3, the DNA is TGTGCCAGCAGATCAGGGGTAGGCAATTCACCCCTCCACTTT. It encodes CASRSGVGNSPLHF.

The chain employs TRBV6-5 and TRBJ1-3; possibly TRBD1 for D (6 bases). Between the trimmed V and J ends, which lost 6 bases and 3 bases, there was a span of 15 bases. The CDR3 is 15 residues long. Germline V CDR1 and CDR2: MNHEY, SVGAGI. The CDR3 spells CASRHDRTGGNTIYF. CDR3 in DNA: TGTGCCAGCAGGCACGACAGGACGGGTGGAAACACCATATATTTT.

This chain's CDR3 is CASSLAGVGDGYTF. CDR3 bases: TGCGCCAGCAGCTTGGCGGGGGTTGGGGATGGCTACACCTTC. The genes are TRBV5-1 and TRBJ1-2; the D gene is possibly TRBD1 (5 bases). The CDR3 extends over 14 amino acids. The germline V and J ends were trimmed by 0 bases and 6 bases, with 12 bases remaining between them. Germline V CDR1 and CDR2: SGHRS, YFSETQ. Filled out from reference TRBV5-1 and TRBJ1-2, the complete variable domain reads KAGVTQTPRYLIKTRGQQVTLSCSPISGHRSVSWYQQTPGQGLQFLFEYFSETQRNKGNFPGRFSGRQFSNSRSEMNVSTLELGDSALYLCASSLAGVGDGYTFGSGTRLTVV.

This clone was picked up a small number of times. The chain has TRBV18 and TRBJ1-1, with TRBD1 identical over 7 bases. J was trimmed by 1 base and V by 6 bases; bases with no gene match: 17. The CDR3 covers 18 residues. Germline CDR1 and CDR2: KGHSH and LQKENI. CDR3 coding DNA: TGTGCCAGCTCGGCAGGGGGTACGGGTGTAGGTGCGAACACTGAAGCTTTCTTT. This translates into CASSAGGTGVGANTEAFF.

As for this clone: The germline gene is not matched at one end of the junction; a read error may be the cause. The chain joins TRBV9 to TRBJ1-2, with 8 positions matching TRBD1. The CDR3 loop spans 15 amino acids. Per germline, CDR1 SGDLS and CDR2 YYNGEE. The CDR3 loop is CASSAGGRQGSFLAF. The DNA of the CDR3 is TGTGCCAGCAGCGCAGGGGGGAGACAGGGGTCCTTCTTAGCCTTC. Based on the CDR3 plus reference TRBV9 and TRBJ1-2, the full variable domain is DSGVTQTPKHLITATGQRVTLRCSPRSGDLSVYWYQQSLDQGLQFLIQYYNGEERAKGNILERFSAQQFPDLHSELNLSSLELGDSALYFCASSAGGRQGSFLAFGSGTRLTVV.

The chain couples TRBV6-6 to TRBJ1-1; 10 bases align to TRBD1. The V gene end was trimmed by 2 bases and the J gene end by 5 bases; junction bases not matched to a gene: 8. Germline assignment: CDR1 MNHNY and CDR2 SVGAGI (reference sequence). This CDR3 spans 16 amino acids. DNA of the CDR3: TGTGCCAGCAGTTACCCAAGACAGGGGGCGAGGACTGAAGCTTTCTTT. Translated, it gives CASSYPRQGARTEAFF.

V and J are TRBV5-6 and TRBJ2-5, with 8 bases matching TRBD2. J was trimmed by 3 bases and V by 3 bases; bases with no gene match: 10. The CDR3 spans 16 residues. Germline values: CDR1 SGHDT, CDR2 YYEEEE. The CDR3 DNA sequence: TGTGCCAGCAGCTCCTACAGCGGGGGCTTAAAAGAGACCCAGTACTTC. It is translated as CASSSYSGGLKETQYF.

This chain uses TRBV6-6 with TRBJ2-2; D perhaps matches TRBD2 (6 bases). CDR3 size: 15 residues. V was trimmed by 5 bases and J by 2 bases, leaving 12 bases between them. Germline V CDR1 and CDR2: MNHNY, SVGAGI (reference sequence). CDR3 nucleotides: TGTGCCAGCAGTCCTGGGACTGTCAACACCGGGGAGCTGTTTTTT. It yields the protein CASSPGTVNTGELFF.